This passage covers 9 T cell receptor beta chains from one sample sequenced in a study of CD8+ T cells in alopecia areata (dated 2018 in TCRdb). To prepare the library, the immunoSEQ multiplex PCR assay was applied. RNA was extracted from all samples and reverse transcribed into cDNA, which served as template for TCR sequencing. TCRdb took over this immuneACCESS table, retaining in-frame rearrangements with V and J assigned. Such tables are incomplete; in checked studies, under half of the missing clones stem from an unresolved V gene, and the remainder is unexplained. Across this sample there are some 200,000 clones, with about 57% seen only once. The leading ten clones occupy roughly 1.6% of the sample. Read against the paper, the sample's time point label means: about 4 weeks on oral tofacitinib. The treatment or condition label here, explained by the study, means: oral pan-JAK inhibitor, 5-10 mg twice daily.

This specimen was CD4+ T cells sorted from blood, taken at week 4, from a patient treated with tofacitinib. The receptors were gathered from a human donor with alopecia areata.

The V call is TRBV29-1, the J call TRBJ1-1; perhaps TRBD1 as D (5 bases). The V gene lost 1 base and the J gene lost 1 base, with 10 bases spanning the gap. The CDR3 length is 14 residues. CDR1 is SQVTM and CDR2 is ANQGSEA in the germline V gene. As DNA, the CDR3 is TGCAGCGTTGAAGTTAAGGGACGGAACACTGAAGCTTTCTTT. Translation: CSVEVKGRNTEAFF.

This clone showed up just a few times. The chain links TRBV7-9 to TRBJ1-1; D may be TRBD1 (6 bases). This CDR3 is 14 amino acids long. Trimming stripped 1 base from V and 10 bases from J, with 16 bases between. Germline V gives CDR1 SEHNR, CDR2 FQNEAQ (reference sequence). The CDR3 nucleotides are TGTGCCAGCAGCTTAGATGGCGCAGGGGATTCAGCTTTCTTT. Protein: CASSLDGAGDSAFF.

The chain couples TRBV29-1 to TRBJ2-3, with D perhaps assigned TRBD1 or TRBD2 (5 bases each). The CDR3 runs 14 residues. V was clipped by 4 bases and J by 2 bases, with 13 bases between them. CDR1 and CDR2 from the germline V gene are SQVTM and ANQGSEA. CDR3 DNA: TGCAGCGTTGGAGGGGTTCTGGCCACAGATACGCAGTATTTT. It translates to CSVGGVLATDTQYF.

For the CDR3, the DNA is TGTGCCAGCAGTGTGGACTTGGGGAATCAGCCCCAGCATTTT. Translating gives CASSVDLGNQPQHF. This chain links TRBV2 with TRBJ1-5; D ambiguous. This CDR3 has 14 residues. Germline values: CDR1 SNHLY, CDR2 FYNNEI. V was cut by 4 bases and J by 4 bases, with 11 bases left in between.

This clone was seen a few times. J is TRBJ1-1 and V is TRBV4-3; no reliable D call. The CDR3 totals 16 residues. Trimming removed 3 bases from V and 8 bases from J, with 22 bases in between. The germline V gene encodes CDR1 LGHNA and CDR2 YSLEER. CDR3 sequence: CASSQSPGTFGSEAFF. In DNA, the CDR3 is TGCGCCAGCAGCCAGTCCCCCGGCACTTTTGGGTCGGAAGCTTTCTTT.

This clone was seen only a few times. The gene calls are TRBV19 and TRBJ2-2; 8 bases match TRBD1. J was trimmed by 1 base and V by 8 bases; bases with no gene match: 6. CDR3 size: 15 residues. The germline CDR1 and CDR2 sequences are LNHDA and SQIVND (reference sequence). Here the CDR3 reads CASVTGGQNTGELFF. Here the CDR3 DNA reads TGTGCCAGTGTCACAGGGGGGCAGAACACCGGGGAGCTGTTTTTT.

Written as DNA, the CDR3 is TGCAGCGCAAGGGACAGAAATTATGGCTACACCTTC. Protein: CSARDRNYGYTF. This sequence joins TRBV29-1 and TRBJ1-2; TRBD1 matches at 7 bases. Per germline, CDR1 SQVTM and CDR2 ANQGSEA. The J segment lost 5 bases and the V segment lost 7 bases, leaving 7 bases of the junction unmatched. The CDR3 covers 12 residues.

The CDR3 nucleotides are TGTGCCAGCAGCTTAGACGTGGCACAGTTACCCGAGCAGTACTTC. As protein: CASSLDVAQLPEQYF. The chain couples TRBV7-2 to TRBJ2-7, with D unresolved. CDR1 SGHTA and CDR2 FQGNSA come from the germline V gene. V was trimmed by 1 base and J by 6 bases, leaving 16 bases between them. This CDR3 region has 15 residues. Full variable domain (outside the CDR3, taken from reference TRBV7-2 and TRBJ2-7): GAGVSQSPSNKVTEKGKDVELRCDPISGHTALYWYRQSLGQGLEFLIYFQGNSAPDKSGLPSDRFSAERTGGSVSTLTIQRTQQEDSAVYLCASSLDVAQLPEQYFGPGTRLTVT.

The J gene is TRBJ2-3, the V gene TRBV29-1, with D perhaps matching TRBD2 (6 bases). The CDR3 sequence is 14 residues long. Germline V gene lookup returns CDR1 SQVTM and CDR2 ANQGSEA. The V and J ends lost 6 bases and 4 bases respectively, with 17 bases between them. CDR3 amino acids: CSVFGGAVADTQYF. The CDR3 nucleotides read TGCAGCGTATTTGGCGGGGCGGTGGCAGATACGCAGTATTTT.